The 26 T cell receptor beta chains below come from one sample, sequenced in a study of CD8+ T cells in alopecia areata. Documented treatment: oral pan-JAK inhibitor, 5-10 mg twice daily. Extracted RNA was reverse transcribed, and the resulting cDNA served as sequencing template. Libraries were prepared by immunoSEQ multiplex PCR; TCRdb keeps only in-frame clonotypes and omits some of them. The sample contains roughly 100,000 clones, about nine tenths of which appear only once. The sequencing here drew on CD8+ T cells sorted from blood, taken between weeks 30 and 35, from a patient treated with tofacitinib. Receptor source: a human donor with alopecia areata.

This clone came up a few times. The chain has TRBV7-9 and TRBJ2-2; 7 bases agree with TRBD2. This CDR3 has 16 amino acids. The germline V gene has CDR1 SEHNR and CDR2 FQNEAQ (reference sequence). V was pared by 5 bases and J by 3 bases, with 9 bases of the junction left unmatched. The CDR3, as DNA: TGTGCCAGCAGCGTTAGTCGGGCGGGAGACACCGGGGAGCTGTTTTTT. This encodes CASSVSRAGDTGELFF.

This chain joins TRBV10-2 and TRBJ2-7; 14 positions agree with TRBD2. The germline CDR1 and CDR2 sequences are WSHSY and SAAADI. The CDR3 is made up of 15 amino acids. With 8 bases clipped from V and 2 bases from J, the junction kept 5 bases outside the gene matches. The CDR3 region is CASGPGLAGAYEQYF. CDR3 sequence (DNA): TGCGCCAGCGGCCCGGGACTAGCGGGGGCCTACGAGCAGTACTTC.

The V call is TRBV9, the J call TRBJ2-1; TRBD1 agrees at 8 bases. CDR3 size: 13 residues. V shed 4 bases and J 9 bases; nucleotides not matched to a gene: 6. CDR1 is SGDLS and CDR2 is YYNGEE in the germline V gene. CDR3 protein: CASSFSGGSEQFF. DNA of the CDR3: TGTGCCAGCAGCTTCTCAGGGGGCAGTGAGCAGTTCTTC.

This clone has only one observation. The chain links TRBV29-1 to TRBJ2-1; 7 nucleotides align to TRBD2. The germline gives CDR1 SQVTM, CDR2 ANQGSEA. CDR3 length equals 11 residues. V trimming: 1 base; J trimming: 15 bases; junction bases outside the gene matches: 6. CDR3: CSVEGTRAVFF. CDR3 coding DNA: TGCAGCGTTGAAGGGACTAGGGCTGTGTTCTTC.

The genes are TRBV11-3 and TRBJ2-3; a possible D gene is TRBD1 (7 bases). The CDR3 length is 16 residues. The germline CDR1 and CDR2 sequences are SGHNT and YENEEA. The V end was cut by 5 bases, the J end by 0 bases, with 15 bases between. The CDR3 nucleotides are TGTGCCAGCAGCGGGAGGACAGGATCCAGCACAGATACGCAGTATTTT. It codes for CASSGRTGSSTDTQYF.

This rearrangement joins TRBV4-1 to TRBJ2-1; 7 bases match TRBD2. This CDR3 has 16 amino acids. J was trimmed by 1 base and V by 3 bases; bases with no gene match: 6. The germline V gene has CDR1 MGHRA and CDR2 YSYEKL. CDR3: CASSQSAGLSYNEQFF. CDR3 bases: TGCGCCAGCAGCCAGTCAGCGGGACTATCCTACAATGAGCAGTTCTTC.

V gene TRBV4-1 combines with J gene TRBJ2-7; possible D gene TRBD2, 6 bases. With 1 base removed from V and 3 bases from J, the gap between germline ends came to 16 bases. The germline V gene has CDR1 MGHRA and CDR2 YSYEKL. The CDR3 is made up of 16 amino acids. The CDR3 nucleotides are TGCGCCAGCAGCCAAGGCTTTCCGGGAGCTGGCTACGAGCAGTACTTC. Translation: CASSQGFPGAGYEQYF.

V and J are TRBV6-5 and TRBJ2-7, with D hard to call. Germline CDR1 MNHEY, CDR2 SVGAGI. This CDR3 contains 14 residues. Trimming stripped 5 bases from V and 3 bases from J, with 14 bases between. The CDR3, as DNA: TGTGCCAGCAGTCAAGGGCAGAGAATCTACGAGCAGTACTTC. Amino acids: CASSQGQRIYEQYF.

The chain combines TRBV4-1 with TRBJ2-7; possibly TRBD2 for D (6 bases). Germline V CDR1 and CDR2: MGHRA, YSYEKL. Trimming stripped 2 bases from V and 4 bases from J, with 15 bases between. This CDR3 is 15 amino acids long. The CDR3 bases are TGCGCCAGCAGCCAAACTGCGGGGCTCCGGTACGAGCAGTACTTC. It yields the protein CASSQTAGLRYEQYF.

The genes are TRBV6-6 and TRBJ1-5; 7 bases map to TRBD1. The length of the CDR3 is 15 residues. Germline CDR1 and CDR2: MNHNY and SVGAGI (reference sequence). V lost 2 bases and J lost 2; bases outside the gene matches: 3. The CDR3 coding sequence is TGTGCCAGCAGTTACCCCGGACAGGGCAATCAGCCCCAGCATTTT. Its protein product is CASSYPGQGNQPQHF.

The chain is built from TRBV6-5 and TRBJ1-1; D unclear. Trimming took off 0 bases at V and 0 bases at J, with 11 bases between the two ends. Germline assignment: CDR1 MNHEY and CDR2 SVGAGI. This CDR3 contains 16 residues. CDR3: CASSYSITYMNTEAFF. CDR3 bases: TGTGCCAGCAGTTACTCGATAACCTACATGAACACTGAAGCTTTCTTT.

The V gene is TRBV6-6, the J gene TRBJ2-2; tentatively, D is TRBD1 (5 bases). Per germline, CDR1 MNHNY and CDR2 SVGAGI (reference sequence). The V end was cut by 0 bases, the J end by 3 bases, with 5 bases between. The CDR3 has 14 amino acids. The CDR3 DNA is TGTGCCAGCAGTTACTCGACAGACACCGGGGAGCTGTTTTTT. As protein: CASSYSTDTGELFF.

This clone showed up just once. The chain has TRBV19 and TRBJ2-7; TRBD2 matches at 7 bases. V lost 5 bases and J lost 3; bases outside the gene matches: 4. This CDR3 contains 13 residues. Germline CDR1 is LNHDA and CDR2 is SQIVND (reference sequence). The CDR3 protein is CASSLGTNYEQYF. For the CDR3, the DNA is TGTGCCAGTAGTCTAGGGACTAACTACGAGCAGTACTTC. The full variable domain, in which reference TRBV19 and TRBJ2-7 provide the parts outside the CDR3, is DGGITQSPKYLFRKEGQNVTLSCEQNLNHDAMYWYRQDPGQGLRLIYYSQIVNDFQKGDIAEGYSVSREKKESFPLTVTSAQKNPTAFYLCASSLGTNYEQYFGPGTRLTVT.

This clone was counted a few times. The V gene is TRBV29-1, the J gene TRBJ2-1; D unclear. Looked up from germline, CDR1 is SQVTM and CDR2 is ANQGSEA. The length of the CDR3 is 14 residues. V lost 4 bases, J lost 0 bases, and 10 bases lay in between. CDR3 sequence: CSVVTVDSYNEQFF. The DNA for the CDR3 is TGCAGCGTTGTAACGGTGGACTCCTACAATGAGCAGTTCTTC.

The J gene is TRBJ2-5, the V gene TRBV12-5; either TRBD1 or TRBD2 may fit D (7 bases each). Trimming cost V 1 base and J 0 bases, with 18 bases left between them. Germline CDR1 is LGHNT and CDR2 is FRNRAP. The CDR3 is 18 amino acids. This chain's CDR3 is CASGLAGGQTSYQETQYF. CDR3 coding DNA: TGTGCTAGTGGTTTGGCGGGGGGACAGACCTCGTACCAAGAGACCCAGTACTTC.

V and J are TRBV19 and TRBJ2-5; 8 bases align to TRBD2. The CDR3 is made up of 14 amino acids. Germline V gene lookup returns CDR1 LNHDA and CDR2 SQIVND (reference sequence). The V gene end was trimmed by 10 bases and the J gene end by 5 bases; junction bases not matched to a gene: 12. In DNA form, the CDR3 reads TGTGCCACTCAGCGAGGAGCGGGAGCGGAGACCCAGTACTTC. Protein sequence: CATQRGAGAETQYF.

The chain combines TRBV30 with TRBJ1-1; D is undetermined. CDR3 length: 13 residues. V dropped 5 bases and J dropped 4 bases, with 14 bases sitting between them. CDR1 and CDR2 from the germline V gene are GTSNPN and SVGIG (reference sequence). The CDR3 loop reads CAWFEAWGTEAFF. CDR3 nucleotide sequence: TGTGCCTGGTTCGAGGCTTGGGGCACTGAAGCTTTCTTT. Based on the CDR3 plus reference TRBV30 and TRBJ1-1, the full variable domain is SQTIHQWPATLVQPVGSPLSLECTVEGTSNPNLYWYRQAAGRGLQLLFYSVGIGQISSEVPQNLSASRPQDRQFILSSKKLLLSDSGFYLCAWFEAWGTEAFFGQGTRLTVV.

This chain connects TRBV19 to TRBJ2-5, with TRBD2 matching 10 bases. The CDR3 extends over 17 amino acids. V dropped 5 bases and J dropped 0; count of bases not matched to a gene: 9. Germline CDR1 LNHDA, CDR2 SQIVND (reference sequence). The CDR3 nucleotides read TGTGCCAGTAGTGCAGGACTAGCGGTTACCTACCAAGAGACCCAGTACTTC. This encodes CASSAGLAVTYQETQYF.

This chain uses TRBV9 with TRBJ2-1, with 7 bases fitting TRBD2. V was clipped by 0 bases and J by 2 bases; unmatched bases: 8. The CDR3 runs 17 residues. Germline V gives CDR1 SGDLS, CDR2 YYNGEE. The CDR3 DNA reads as TGTGCCAGCAGCGTAGCACTGAGCGGGATCCCCTACAATGAGCAGTTCTTC. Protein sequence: CASSVALSGIPYNEQFF.

CDR3: CSVTATSNIYSYEQYF. The CDR3 bases are TGCAGCGTTACCGCGACTAGCAATATATACTCCTACGAGCAGTACTTC. V and J are TRBV29-1 and TRBJ2-7; 7 bases are shared with TRBD2. Germline lookup yields CDR1 SQVTM and CDR2 ANQGSEA. This CDR3 has 16 amino acids. V was pared by 5 bases and J by 0 bases, with 13 bases of the junction left unmatched.

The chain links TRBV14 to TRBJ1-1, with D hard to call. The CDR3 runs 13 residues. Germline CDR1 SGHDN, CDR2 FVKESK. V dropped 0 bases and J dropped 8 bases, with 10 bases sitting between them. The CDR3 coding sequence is TGTGCCAGCAGCCAAGACCCCCCATGGGAAGCTTTCTTT. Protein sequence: CASSQDPPWEAFF. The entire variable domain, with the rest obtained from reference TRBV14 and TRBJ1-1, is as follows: EAGVTQFPSHSVIEKGQTVTLRCDPISGHDNLYWYRRVMGKEIKFLLHFVKESKQDESGMPNNRFLAERTGGTYSTLKVQPAELEDSGVYFCASSQDPPWEAFFGQGTRLTVV.

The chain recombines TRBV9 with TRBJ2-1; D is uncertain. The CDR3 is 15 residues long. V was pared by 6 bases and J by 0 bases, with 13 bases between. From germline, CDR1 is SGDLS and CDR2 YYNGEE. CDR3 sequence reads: CASTSGPSSYNEQFF. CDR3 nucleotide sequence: TGTGCCAGCACCTCCGGGCCAAGCTCCTACAATGAGCAGTTCTTC.

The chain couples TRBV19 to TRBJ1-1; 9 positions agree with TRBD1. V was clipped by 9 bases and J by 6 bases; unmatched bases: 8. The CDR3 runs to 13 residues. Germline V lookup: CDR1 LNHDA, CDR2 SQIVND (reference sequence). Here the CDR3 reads CASITGGRAEAFF. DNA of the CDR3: TGTGCCAGCATCACAGGGGGCCGGGCTGAAGCTTTCTTT.

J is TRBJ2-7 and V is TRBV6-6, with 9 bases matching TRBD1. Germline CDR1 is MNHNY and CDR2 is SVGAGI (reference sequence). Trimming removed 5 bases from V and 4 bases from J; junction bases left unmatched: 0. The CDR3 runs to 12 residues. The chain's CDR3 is CASSGTGYEQYF. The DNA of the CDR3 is TGTGCCAGCAGTGGGACAGGGTACGAGCAGTACTTC.

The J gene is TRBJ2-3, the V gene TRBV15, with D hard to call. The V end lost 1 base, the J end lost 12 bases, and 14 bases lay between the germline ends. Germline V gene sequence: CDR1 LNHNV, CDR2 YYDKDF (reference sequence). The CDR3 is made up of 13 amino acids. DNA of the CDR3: TGTGCCACCAGCAGAGTAAGGTCCGAAGGACAGTATTTT. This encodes CATSRVRSEGQYF.

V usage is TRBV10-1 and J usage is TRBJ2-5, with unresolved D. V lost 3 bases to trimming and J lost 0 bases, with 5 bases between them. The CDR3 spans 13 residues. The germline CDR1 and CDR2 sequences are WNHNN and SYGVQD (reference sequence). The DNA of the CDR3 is TGCGCCAGCAGTGATGGAAACCAAGAGACCCAGTACTTC. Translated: CASSDGNQETQYF.